A selection of T cell receptor beta chains follows, all from one sample in a study of blood T cell repertoires in COVID-19. Using immunoSEQ multiplex PCR, the repertoire was profiled, and TCRdb retains in-frame clones only, with some absent. The sample includes approximately 180,000 clones, over 75% of them seen just once. Input material: peripheral blood. These receptors came from a woman in her 70s with acute or convalescent COVID-19. CDR3s include the opening cysteine and the closing phenylalanine or tryptophan.

v_gene: TRBV6-6
j_gene: TRBJ2-7
CDR3aa: CASSYSRRGSNYEQYF

v_gene: TRBV19
j_gene: TRBJ2-7
CDR3aa: CASSISRQGSEQYF

v_gene: TRBV30
j_gene: TRBJ1-5
CDR3aa: CAWSVNSNQPQHF

v_gene: TRBV15
j_gene: TRBJ2-2
CDR3aa: CATSRDRGPGELFF

v_gene: TRBV7-9
j_gene: TRBJ2-5
CDR3aa: CASSRSSSGRPGETQYF

v_gene: TRBV12-1
j_gene: TRBJ1-5
CDR3aa: CASSFDAGYSNQPQHF

v_gene: TRBV2
j_gene: TRBJ2-1
CDR3aa: CASREFLSGSEQFF

v_gene: TRBV5-1
j_gene: TRBJ1-1
CDR3aa: CASGELSPEAFF

v_gene: TRBV15
j_gene: TRBJ2-2
CDR3aa: CATSGERAGELFF

v_gene: TRBV7-9
j_gene: TRBJ2-7
CDR3aa: CASSTTTYEQYF

v_gene: TRBV19
j_gene: TRBJ2-1
CDR3aa: CASSISYYNEQFF

v_gene: TRBV19
j_gene: TRBJ2-3
CDR3aa: CASSPGLGTDTQYF

v_gene: TRBV25-1
j_gene: TRBJ1-1
CDR3aa: CASSESVTGLMNTEAFF

v_gene: TRBV5-1
j_gene: TRBJ2-1
CDR3aa: CASSWASGSNNEQFF

v_gene: TRBV3-1/TRBV3-2
j_gene: TRBJ2-3
CDR3aa: CASSQDGRGGSDTQYF

v_gene: TRBV27
j_gene: TRBJ2-3
CDR3aa: CASSALAYGADTQYF

v_gene: TRBV2
j_gene: TRBJ2-1
CDR3aa: CASSQTSGADNEQFF

v_gene: TRBV3-1/TRBV3-2
j_gene: TRBJ2-7
CDR3aa: CASSPLLGAPKQYF

v_gene: TRBV6-6
j_gene: TRBJ2-3
CDR3aa: CASRSDSTDTQYF

v_gene: TRBV5-1
j_gene: TRBJ1-2
CDR3aa: CASSSQGYGYTF

v_gene: TRBV18
j_gene: TRBJ1-6
CDR3aa: CASSPGGPKDSPLHF

v_gene: TRBV7-9
j_gene: TRBJ2-1
CDR3aa: CASSLDQRDKQFF

v_gene: TRBV10-3
j_gene: TRBJ1-2
CDR3aa: CAISEPTGGNYGYTF

v_gene: TRBV7-3
j_gene: TRBJ2-6
CDR3aa: CASSSGSGANVLTF

v_gene: TRBV30
j_gene: TRBJ1-2
CDR3aa: CAWSGDRVYGYTF

v_gene: TRBV30
j_gene: TRBJ2-5
CDR3aa: CAWSPEDRGEETQYF

v_gene: TRBV6-1
j_gene: TRBJ2-5
CDR3aa: CASSEGLARETQYF

v_gene: TRBV6-1
j_gene: TRBJ2-7
CDR3aa: CASRQSGDLYEQYF